This passage covers 7 T cell receptor beta chains from one sample sequenced in a study of technical replicates of blood from a few donors. Profiled with immunoSEQ multiplex PCR; TCRdb holds only in-frame clones, not every one. The data contain tens of thousands of clones, 95% to 98% of them singletons. The sample taken for sequencing was T cells isolated from PBMCs. All receptors come from a human donor in good health.

This clone was seen only once. The chain employs TRBV18 and TRBJ1-1; 8 bases are a match to TRBD1. V shed 3 bases and J 4 bases; nucleotides not matched to a gene: 7. This CDR3 is built from 15 residues. Germline CDR1 reads KGHSH; CDR2 reads LQKENI. This chain's CDR3 is CASSPYQGAGTEAFF. CDR3 in DNA: TGTGCCAGCTCACCCTACCAGGGGGCGGGCACTGAAGCTTTCTTT.

The chain combines TRBV10-3 with TRBJ2-3; 7 bases map to TRBD2. With 6 bases clipped from V and 2 bases from J, the junction kept 5 bases outside the gene matches. The CDR3 has 14 amino acids. Germline values: CDR1 ENHRY, CDR2 SYGVKD. The CDR3 spells CAISLLATTDTQYF. CDR3 coding DNA: TGTGCCATCAGCCTACTAGCGACCACAGATACGCAGTATTTT.

The chain couples TRBV4-3 to TRBJ2-1, with 12 bases identical to TRBD2. Trimming at V came to 0 bases and at J to 7 bases, leaving 4 bases not matched to a gene. Germline CDR1 is LGHNA and CDR2 is YSLEER. The CDR3 totals 16 residues. The CDR3 spells CASSQEGLAGLNEQFF. CDR3 DNA: TGCGCCAGCAGCCAAGAAGGACTAGCGGGACTGAATGAGCAGTTCTTC.

CDR3 sequence reads: CAWRVIGSAEQYF. In nucleotides, the CDR3 is TGTGCCTGGAGGGTCATCGGGTCCGCCGAGCAGTACTTC. The chain recombines TRBV30 with TRBJ2-7; D not resolved. Trimming took 3 bases from V and 6 from J, leaving 15 bases between them. The CDR3 sequence is 13 residues long. Germline loops: CDR1 GTSNPN, CDR2 SVGIG (reference sequence).

The J gene is TRBJ2-1, the V gene TRBV11-2, with TRBD2 matching 8 bases. The germline V gene has CDR1 SGHAT and CDR2 FQNNGV. V shed 1 base, J shed 1 base, and the junction held 9 bases outside the gene matches. The CDR3 consists of 18 residues. The CDR3 coding sequence is TGTGCCAGCAGCTTAGTGTCCAGCGGGAGAGGGTCCTACAATGAGCAGTTCTTC. Its translation: CASSLVSSGRGSYNEQFF.

The gene calls are TRBV5-4 and TRBJ2-3, with TRBD1 matching 7 bases. Germline V lookup: CDR1 SGHNT, CDR2 YYREEE (reference sequence). This CDR3 has 13 residues. The V gene end was trimmed by 3 bases and the J gene end by 5 bases; junction bases not matched to a gene: 3. This chain's CDR3 is CASSSGGGDTQYF. CDR3 nucleotide sequence: TGTGCCAGCAGCTCAGGGGGTGGAGATACGCAGTATTTT.

The J gene is TRBJ2-7, the V gene TRBV9; 10 bases line up with TRBD1. The CDR3 runs to 13 residues. J gave up 5 bases and V 3 bases, and 2 bases lay outside the gene matches. Germline V gene sequence: CDR1 SGDLS, CDR2 YYNGEE. CDR3: CASSEGTGDEQYF. The CDR3 nucleotides are TGTGCCAGCAGCGAAGGGACAGGGGACGAGCAGTACTTC.